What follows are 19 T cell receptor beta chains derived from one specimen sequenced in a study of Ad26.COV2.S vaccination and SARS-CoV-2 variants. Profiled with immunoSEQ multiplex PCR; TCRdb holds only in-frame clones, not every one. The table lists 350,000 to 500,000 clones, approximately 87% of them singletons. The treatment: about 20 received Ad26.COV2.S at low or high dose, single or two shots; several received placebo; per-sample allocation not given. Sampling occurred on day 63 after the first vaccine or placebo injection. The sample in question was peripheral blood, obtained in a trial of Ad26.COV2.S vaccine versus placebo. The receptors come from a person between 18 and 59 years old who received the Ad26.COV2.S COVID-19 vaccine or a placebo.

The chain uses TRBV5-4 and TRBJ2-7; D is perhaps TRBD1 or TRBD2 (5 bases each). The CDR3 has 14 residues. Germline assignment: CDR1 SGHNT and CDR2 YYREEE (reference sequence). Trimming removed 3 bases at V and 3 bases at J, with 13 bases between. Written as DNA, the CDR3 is TGTGCCAGCAGCTGGCGCGGGCAGGGCTACGAGCAGTACTTC. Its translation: CASSWRGQGYEQYF.

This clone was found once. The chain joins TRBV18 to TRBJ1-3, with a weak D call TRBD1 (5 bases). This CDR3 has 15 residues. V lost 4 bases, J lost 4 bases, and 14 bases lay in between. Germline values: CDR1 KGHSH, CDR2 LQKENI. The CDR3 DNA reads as TGTGCCAGCTCACAAACAGGTTCGGGCGGAAACACCATATATTTT. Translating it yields CASSQTGSGGNTIYF.

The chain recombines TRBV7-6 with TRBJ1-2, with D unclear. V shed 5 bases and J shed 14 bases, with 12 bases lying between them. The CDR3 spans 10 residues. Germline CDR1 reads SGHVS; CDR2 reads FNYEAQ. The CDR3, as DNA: TGTGCCAGCAGCCCTCTAGACGGGACCTTC. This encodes CASSPLDGTF.

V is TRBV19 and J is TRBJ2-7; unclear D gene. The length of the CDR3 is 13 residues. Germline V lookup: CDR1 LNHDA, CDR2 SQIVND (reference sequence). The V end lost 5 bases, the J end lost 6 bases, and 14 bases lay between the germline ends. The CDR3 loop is CASSEVTAAEQYF. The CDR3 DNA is TGTGCCAGTAGTGAAGTAACGGCCGCCGAGCAGTACTTC.

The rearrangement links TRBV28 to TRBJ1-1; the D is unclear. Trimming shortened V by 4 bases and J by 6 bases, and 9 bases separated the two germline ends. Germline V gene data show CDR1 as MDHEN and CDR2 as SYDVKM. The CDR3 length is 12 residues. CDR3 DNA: TGTGCCAGCAGTTCGCAATTAGCTGAAGCTTTCTTT. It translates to CASSSQLAEAFF.

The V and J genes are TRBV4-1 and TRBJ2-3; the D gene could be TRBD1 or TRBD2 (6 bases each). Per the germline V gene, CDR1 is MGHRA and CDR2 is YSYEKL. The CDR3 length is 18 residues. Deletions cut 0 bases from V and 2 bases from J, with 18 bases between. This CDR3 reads CASSQERGASFLTDTQYF. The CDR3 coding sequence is TGCGCCAGCAGCCAAGAAAGGGGGGCCTCTTTCCTCACAGATACGCAGTATTTT.

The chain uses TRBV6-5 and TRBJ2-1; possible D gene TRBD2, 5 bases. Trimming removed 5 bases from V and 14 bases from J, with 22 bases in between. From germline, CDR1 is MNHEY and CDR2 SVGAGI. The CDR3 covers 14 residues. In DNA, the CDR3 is TGTGCCAGCAGTCCCCCAAATGGACGGACGCGGGAGTTCTTC. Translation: CASSPPNGRTREFF.

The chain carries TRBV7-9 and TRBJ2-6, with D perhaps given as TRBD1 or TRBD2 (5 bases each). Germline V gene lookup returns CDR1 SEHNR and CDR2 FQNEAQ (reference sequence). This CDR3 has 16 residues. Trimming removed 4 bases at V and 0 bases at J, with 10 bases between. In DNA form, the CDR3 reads TGTGCCAGCAGCTCCTCCGGGACCTCTGGGGCCAACGTCCTGACTTTC. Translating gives CASSSSGTSGANVLTF.

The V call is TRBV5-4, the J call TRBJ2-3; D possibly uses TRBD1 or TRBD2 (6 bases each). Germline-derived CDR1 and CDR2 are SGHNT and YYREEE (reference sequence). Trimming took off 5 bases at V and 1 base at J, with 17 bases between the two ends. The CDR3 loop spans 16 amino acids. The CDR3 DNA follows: TGTGCCAGCAGGGAGGGGGTTGGGGAGGGCACAGATACGCAGTATTTT. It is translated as CASREGVGEGTDTQYF.

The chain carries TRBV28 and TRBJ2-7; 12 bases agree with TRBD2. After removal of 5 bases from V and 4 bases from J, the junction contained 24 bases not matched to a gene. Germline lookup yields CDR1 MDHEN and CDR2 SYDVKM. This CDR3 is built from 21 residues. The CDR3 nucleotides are TGTGCCAGCAGTAGAAGTAGGGGGCCGTTCTTAAAGACTAGCGGGGGATACGAGCAGTACTTC. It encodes CASSRSRGPFLKTSGGYEQYF.

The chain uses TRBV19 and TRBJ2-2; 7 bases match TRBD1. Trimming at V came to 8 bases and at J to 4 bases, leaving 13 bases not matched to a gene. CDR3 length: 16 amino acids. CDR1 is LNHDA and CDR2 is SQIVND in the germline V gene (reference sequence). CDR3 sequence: CASSLSRGRATGELFF. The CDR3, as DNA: TGTGCCAGTTCCCTCTCGAGGGGGCGAGCCACCGGGGAGCTGTTTTTT.

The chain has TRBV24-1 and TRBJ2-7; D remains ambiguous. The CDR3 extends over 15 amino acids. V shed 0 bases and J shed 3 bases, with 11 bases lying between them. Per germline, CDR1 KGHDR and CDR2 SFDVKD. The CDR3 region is CATSDLRFADYEQYF. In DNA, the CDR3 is TGTGCCACCAGTGATTTGAGGTTTGCCGACTACGAGCAGTACTTC.

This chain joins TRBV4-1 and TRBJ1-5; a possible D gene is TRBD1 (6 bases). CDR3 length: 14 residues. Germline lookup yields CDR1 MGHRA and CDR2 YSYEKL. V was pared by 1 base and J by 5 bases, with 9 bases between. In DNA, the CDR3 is TGCGCCAGCAGCCAAGGGACAGTTTATCAGCCCCAGCATTTT. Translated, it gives CASSQGTVYQPQHF.

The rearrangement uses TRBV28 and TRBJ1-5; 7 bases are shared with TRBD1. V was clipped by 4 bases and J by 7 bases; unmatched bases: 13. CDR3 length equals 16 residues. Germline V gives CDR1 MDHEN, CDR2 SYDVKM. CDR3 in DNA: TGTGCCAGCAGTTCGACGGGACAGTACCCTCCCCAGCCCCAGCATTTT. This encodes CASSSTGQYPPQPQHF.

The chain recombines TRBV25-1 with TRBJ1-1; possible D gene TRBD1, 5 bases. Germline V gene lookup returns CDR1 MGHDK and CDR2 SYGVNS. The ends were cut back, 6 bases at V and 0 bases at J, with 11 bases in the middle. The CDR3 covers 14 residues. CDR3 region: CASSGGLMNTEAFF. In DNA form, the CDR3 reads TGTGCCAGCAGCGGGGGTCTTATGAACACTGAAGCTTTCTTT.

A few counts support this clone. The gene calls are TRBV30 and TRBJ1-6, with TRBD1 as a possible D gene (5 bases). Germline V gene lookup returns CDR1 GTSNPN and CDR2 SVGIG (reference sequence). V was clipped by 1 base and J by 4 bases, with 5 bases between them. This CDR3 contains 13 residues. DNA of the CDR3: TGTGCCTGGAGTGCAGGGTATAATTCACCCCTCCACTTT. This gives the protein CAWSAGYNSPLHF.

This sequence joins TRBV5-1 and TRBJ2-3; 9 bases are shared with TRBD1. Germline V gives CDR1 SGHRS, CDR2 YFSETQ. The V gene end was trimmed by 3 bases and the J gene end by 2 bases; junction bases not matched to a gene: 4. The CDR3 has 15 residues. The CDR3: CASSYRDRATDTQYF. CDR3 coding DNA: TGCGCCAGCAGCTACCGGGACAGGGCCACAGATACGCAGTATTTT.

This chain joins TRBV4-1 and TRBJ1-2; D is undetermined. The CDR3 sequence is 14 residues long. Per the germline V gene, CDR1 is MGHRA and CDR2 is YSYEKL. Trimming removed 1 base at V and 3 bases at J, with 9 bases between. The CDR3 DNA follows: TGCGCCAGCAGCCAAGGGCGTGGTGACTATGGCTACACCTTC. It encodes CASSQGRGDYGYTF.

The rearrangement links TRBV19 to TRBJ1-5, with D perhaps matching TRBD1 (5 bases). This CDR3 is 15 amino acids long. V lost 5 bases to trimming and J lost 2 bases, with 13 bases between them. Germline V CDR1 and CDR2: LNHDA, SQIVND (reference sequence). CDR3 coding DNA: TGTGCCAGTAGTTGGGGGGGTAGGGGCAATCAGCCCCAGCATTTT. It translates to CASSWGGRGNQPQHF.